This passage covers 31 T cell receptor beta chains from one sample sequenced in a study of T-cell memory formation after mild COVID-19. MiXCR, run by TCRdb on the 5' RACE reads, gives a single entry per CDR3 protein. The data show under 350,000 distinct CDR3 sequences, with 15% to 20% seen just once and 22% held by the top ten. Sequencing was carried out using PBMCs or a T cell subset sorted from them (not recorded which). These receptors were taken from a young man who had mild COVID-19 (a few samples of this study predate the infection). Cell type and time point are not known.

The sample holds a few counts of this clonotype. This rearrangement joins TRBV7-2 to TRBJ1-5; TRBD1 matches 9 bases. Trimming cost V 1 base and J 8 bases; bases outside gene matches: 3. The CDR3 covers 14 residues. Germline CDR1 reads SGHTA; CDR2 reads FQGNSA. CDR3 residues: CASSLDRGHEPQHF. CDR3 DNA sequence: TGTGCCAGCAGCTTAGACAGGGGGCACGAGCCCCAGCATTTT. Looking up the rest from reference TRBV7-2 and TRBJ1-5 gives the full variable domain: GAGVSQSPSNKVTEKGKDVELRCDPISGHTALYWYRQSLGQGLEFLIYFQGNSAPDKSGLPSDRFSAERTGGSVSTLTIQRTQQEDSAVYLCASSLDRGHEPQHFGDGTRLSIL.

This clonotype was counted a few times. The CDR3 DNA is TGCGCCAGCAGCATCGGACTAGCGGGGTTCGAGACCCAGTACTTC. Encoded protein: CASSIGLAGFETQYF. V usage is TRBV5-1 and J usage is TRBJ2-5; TRBD2 aligns across 12 bases. J was trimmed by 5 bases and V by 4 bases; bases with no gene match: 6. Per the germline V gene, CDR1 is SGHRS and CDR2 is YFSETQ. The CDR3 contains 15 residues.

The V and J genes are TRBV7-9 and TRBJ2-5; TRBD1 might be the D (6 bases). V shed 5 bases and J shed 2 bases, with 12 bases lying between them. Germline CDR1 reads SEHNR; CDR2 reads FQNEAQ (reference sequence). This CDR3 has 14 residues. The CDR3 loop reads CASSPQGRQETQYF. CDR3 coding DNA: TGTGCCAGCAGCCCCCAGGGGAGACAAGAGACCCAGTACTTC.

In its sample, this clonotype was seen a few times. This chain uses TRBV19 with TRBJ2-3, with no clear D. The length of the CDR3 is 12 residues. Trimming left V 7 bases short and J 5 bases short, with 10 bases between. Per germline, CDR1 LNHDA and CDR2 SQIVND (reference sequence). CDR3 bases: TGTGCCAGTACCTACAGTCGAGATACGCAGTATTTT. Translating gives CASTYSRDTQYF.

CDR3 region: CASSYLQVGAFF. The CDR3 DNA is TGTGCCAGCAGTTACCTACAAGTAGGGGCTTTCTTT. This rearrangement joins TRBV6-2 or TRBV6-3 to TRBJ1-1, with D hard to call. Trimming took off 2 bases at V and 11 bases at J, with 12 bases between the two ends. Germline V lookup: CDR1 MNHEY, CDR2 SVGEGT. This CDR3 contains 12 residues.

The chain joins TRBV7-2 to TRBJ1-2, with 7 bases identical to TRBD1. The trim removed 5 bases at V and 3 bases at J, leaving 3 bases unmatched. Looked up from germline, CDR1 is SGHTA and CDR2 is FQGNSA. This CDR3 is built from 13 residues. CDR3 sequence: CASSRDRDYGYTF. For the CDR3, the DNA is TGTGCCAGCAGCCGCGACAGGGACTATGGCTACACCTTC. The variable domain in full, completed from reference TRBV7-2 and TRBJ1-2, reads GAGVSQSPSNKVTEKGKDVELRCDPISGHTALYWYRQSLGQGLEFLIYFQGNSAPDKSGLPSDRFSAERTGGSVSTLTIQRTQQEDSAVYLCASSRDRDYGYTFGSGTRLTVV.

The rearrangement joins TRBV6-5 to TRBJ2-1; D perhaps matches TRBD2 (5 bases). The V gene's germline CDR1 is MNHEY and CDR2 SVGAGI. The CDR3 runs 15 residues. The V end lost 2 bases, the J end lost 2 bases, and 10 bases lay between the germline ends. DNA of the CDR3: TGTGCCAGCAGTTACATTTCCGGGGCCTACAATGAGCAGTTCTTC. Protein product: CASSYISGAYNEQFF.

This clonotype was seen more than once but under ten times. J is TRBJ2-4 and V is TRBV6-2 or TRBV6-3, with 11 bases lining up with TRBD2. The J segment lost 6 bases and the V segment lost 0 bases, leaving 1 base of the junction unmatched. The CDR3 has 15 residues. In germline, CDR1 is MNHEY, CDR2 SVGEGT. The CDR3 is CASSYSGTSGNIQYF. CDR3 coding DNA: TGTGCCAGCAGTTACTCCGGGACTAGCGGAAACATTCAGTACTTC.

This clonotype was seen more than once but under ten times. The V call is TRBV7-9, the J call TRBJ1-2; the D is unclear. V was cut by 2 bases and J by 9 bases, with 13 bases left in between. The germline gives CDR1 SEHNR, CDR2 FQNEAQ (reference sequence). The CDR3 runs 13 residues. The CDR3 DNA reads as TGTGCCAGCAGCTTAACCGACGACTGGAGCTACACCTTC. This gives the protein CASSLTDDWSYTF.

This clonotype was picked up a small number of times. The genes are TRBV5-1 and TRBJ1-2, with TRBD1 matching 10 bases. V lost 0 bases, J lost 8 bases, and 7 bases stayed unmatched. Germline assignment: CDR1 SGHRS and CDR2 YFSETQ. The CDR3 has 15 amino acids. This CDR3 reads CASSLALGQGEGYTF. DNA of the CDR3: TGCGCCAGCAGCTTGGCCCTTGGACAGGGGGAGGGCTACACCTTC.

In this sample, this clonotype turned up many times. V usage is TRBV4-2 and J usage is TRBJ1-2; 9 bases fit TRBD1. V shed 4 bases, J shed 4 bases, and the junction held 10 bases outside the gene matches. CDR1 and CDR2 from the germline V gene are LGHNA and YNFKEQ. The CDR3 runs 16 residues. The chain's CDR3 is CASSPEGGQGIYGYTF. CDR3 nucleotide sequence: TGTGCCAGCAGCCCGGAAGGGGGACAGGGAATCTATGGCTACACCTTC.

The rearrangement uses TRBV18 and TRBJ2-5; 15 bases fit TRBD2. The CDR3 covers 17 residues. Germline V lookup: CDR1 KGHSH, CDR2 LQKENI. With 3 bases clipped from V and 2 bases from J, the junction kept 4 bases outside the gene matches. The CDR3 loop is CASSPRTSGGEQETQYF. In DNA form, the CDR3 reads TGTGCCAGCTCACCCCGGACTAGCGGGGGGGAACAAGAGACCCAGTACTTC.

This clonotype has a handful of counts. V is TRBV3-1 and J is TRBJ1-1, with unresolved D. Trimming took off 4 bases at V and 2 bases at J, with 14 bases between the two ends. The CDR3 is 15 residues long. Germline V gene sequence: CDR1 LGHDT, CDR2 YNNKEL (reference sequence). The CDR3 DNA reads TGTGCCAGCAGCCTAAGATATGGGGATAACACTGAAGCTTTCTTT. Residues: CASSLRYGDNTEAFF.

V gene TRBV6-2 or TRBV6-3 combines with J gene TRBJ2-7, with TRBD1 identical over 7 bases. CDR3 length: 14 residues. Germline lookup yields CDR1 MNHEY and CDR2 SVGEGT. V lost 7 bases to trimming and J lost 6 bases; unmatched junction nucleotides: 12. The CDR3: CASKPRGQLGEQYF. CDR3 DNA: TGTGCCAGCAAACCTAGGGGGCAACTCGGCGAGCAGTACTTC.

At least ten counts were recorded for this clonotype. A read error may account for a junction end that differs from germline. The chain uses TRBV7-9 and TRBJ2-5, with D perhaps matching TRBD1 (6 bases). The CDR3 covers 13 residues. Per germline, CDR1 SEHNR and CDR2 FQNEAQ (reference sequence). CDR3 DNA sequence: TGCGCCAGCAGCCTTCTAGGGGGAGAGACCCAGTACTTC. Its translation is CASSLLGGETQYF. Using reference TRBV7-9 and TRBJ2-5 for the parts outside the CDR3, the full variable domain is DTGVSQNPRHKITKRGQNVTFRCDPISEHNRLYWYRQTLGQGPEFLTYFQNEAQLEKSRLLSDRFSAERPKGSFSTLEIQRTEQGDSAMYLCASSLLGGETQYFGPGTRLLVL.

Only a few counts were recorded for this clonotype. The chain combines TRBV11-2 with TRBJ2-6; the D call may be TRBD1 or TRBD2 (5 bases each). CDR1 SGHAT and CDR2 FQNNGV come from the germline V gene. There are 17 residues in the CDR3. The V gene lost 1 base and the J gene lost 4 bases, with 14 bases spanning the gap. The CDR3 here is CASSLGKIRDGANVLTF. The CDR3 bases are TGTGCCAGCAGCTTAGGGAAGATCAGGGACGGGGCCAACGTCCTGACTTTC.

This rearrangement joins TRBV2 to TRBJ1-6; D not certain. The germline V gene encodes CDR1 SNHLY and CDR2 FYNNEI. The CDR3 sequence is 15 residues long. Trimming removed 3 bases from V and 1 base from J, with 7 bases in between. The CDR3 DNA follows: TGTGCCAGCAGTGAGTGGACTTCCTATAATTCACCCCTCCACTTT. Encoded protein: CASSEWTSYNSPLHF.

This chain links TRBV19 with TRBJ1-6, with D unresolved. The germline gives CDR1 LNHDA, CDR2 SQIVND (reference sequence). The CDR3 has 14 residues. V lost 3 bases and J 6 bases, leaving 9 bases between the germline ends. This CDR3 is CASSIGVGNSPLHF. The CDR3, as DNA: TGTGCCAGTAGTATTGGGGTCGGTAATTCACCCCTCCACTTT.

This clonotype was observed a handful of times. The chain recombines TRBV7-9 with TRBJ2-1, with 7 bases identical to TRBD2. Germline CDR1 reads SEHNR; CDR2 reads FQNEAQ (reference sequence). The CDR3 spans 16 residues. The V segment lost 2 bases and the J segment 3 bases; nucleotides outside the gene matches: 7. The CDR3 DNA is TGTGCCAGCAGCTTACGACGCCGCGGGGGCTACAATGAGCAGTTCTTC. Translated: CASSLRRRGGYNEQFF.

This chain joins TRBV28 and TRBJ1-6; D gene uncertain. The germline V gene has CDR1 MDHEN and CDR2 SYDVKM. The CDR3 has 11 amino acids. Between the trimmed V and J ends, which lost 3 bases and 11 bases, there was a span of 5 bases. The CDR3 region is CASSFRTPLHF. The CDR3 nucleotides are TGTGCCAGCAGTTTTAGAACACCCCTCCACTTT.

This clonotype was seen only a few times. The CDR3, as DNA: TGTGCCAGCAGTTACCCGGCCCAGTACTTC. It yields the protein CASSYPAQYF. The V gene is TRBV6-6, the J gene TRBJ2-5; no clear D gene. The CDR3 has 10 residues. V was shortened by 2 bases and J by 9 bases, with 4 bases between the two germline ends. In germline, CDR1 is MNHNY, CDR2 SVGAGI (reference sequence).

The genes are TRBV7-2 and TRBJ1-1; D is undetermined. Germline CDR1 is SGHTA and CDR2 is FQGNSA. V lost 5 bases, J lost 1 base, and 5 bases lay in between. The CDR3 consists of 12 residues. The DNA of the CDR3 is TGTGCCAGCAGCAAACCGAACACTGAAGCTTTCTTT. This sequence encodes CASSKPNTEAFF.

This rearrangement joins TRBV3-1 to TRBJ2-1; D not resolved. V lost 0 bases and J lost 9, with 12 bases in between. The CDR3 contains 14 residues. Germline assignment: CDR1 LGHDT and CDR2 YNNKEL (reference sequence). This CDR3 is CASSQEPRTREQFF. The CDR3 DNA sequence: TGTGCCAGCAGCCAAGAGCCCCGAACCCGTGAGCAGTTCTTC.

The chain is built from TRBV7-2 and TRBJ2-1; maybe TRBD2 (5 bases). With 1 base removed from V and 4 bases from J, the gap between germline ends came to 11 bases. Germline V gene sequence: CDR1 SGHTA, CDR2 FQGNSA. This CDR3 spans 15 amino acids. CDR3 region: CASSLGGVVYNEQFF. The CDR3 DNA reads TGTGCCAGCAGCTTAGGGGGAGTGGTTTACAATGAGCAGTTCTTC. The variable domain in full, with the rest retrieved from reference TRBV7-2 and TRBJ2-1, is GAGVSQSPSNKVTEKGKDVELRCDPISGHTALYWYRQSLGQGLEFLIYFQGNSAPDKSGLPSDRFSAERTGGSVSTLTIQRTQQEDSAVYLCASSLGGVVYNEQFFGPGTRLTVL.

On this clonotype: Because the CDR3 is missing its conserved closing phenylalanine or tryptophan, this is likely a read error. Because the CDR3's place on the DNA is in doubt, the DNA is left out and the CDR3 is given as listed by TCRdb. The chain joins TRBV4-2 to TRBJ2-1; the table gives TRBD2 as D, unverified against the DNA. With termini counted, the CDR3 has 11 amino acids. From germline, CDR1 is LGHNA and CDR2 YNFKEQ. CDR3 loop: CASSRDSHYRV.

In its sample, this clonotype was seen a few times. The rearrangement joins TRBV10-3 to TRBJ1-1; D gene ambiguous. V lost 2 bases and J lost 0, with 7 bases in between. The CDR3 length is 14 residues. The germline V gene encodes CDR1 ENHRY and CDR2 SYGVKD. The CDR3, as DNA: TGTGCCATCAGTGAGACCCAAATGAACACTGAAGCTTTCTTT. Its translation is CAISETQMNTEAFF.

CDR3 DNA: TGTGCCAGCAGTTTATCGTCCCGTGGCAGGGCGGTTCAGTACTTC. Translated, it gives CASSLSSRGRAVQYF. The V and J genes are TRBV27 and TRBJ2-4, with D possibly matching TRBD1 (5 bases). CDR3 length equals 15 residues. With 0 bases removed from V and 11 bases from J, the gap between germline ends came to 17 bases. Per germline, CDR1 MNHEY and CDR2 SMNVEV (reference sequence).

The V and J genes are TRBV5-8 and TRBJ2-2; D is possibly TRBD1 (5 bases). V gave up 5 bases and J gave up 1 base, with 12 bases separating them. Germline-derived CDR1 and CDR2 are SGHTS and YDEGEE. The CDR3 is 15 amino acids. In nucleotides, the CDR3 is TGTGCCAGCAGAATCAGGGTACGGAACACCGGGGAGCTGTTTTTT. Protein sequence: CASRIRVRNTGELFF.

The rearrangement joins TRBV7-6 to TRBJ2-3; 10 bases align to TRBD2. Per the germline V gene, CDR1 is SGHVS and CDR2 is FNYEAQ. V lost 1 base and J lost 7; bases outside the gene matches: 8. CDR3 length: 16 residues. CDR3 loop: CASSLEASGGGNTQYF. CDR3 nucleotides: TGTGCCAGCAGCTTAGAAGCTAGCGGGGGAGGAAATACGCAGTATTTT. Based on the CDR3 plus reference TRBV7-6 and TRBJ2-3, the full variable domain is GAGVSQSPRYKVTKRGQDVALRCDPISGHVSLYWYRQALGQGPEFLTYFNYEAQQDKSGLPNDRFSAERPEGSISTLTIQRTEQRDSAMYRCASSLEASGGGNTQYFGPGTRLTVL.

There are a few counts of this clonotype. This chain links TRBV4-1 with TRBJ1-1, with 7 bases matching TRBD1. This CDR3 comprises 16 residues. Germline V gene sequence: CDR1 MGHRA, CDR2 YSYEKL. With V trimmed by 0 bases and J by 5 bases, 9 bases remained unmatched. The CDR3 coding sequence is TGCGCCAGCAGCCAAGACTTGGCCAGGGGGAGTACTGAAGCTTTCTTT. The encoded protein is CASSQDLARGSTEAFF.

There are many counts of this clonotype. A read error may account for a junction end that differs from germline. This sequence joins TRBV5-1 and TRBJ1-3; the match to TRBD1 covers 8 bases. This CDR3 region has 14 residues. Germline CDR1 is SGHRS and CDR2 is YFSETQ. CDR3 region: CASSLQGAGNTIYF. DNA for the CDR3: TGTGCCAGCAGCCTACAGGGGGCTGGAAACACCATATATTTT.